The sequence of this T cell receptor (beta chain) was determined in a study of blood T cells in healthy people across ages. Study results and limitations: It was held that the diversity estimates obtained from one million T cells were underestimates. Relative to aged donors, long-lived donors carried more naive CD4+ cells and displayed higher diversity.

A note on this clonotype: Its antigen is still unknown.

The donors, all healthy, were Caucasians living in Russia, aged 6 to 90. Total RNA was isolated from each sample in quantities of at least 5.5 micrograms. Next came a second PCR, run for about 6 to 11 cycles, which used a sample-barcoded 5' primer along with a J-beta primer mix. TCRdb processed the 5' RACE reads anew with MiXCR; each CDR3 protein has one entry. The data hold roughly 2 million distinct CDR3 sequences, with 49% observed a single time. This clonotype was sampled from a woman aged 35 to 49 in good health. Sequencing was performed on blood.

The DNA for the CDR3 is TGCAGTGCCGTGATCGTCTTTAACTATGGCTACACCTTC. This codes for CSAVIVFNYGYTF. V usage is TRBV20-1 and J usage is TRBJ1-2; D ambiguous. Trimming cost V 6 bases and J 1 base, with 12 bases left between them. Germline loops: CDR1 DFQATT, CDR2 SNEGSKA (reference sequence). The CDR3 totals 13 residues.